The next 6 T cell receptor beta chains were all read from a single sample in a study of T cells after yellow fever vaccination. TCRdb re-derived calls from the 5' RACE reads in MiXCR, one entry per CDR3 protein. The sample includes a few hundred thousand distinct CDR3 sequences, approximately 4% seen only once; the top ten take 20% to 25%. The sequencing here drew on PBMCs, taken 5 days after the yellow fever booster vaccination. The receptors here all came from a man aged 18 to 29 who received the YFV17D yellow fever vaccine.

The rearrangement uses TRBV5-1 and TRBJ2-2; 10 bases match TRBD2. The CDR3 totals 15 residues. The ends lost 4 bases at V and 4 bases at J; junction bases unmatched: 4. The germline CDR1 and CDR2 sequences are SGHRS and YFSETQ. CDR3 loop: CASSLLAGSTGELFF. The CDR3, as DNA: TGCGCCAGCAGCCTACTAGCGGGGAGCACCGGGGAGCTGTTTTTT.

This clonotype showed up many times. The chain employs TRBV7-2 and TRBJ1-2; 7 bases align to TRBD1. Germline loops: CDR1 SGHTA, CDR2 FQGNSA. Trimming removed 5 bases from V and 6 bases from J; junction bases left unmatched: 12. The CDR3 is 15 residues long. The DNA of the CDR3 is TGTGCCAGCAGCACGGACCCGAGACAGGGACATGGCTACACCTTC. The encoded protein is CASSTDPRQGHGYTF. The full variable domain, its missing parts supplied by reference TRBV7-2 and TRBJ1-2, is GAGVSQSPSNKVTEKGKDVELRCDPISGHTALYWYRQSLGQGLEFLIYFQGNSAPDKSGLPSDRFSAERTGGSVSTLTIQRTQQEDSAVYLCASSTDPRQGHGYTFGSGTRLTVV.

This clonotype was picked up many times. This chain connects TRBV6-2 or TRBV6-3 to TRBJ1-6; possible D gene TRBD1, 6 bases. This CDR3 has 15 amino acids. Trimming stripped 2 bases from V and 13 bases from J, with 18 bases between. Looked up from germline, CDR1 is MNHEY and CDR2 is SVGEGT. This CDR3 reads CASSYGRQGTFPLHF. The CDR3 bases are TGTGCCAGCAGTTACGGGCGTCAGGGGACTTTCCCCCTCCACTTT.

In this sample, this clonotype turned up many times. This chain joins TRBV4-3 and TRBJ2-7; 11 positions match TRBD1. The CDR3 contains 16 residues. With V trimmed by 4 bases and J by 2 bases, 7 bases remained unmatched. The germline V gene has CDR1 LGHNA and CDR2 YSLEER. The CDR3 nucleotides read TGCGCCAGCAGCCCAAATTGGGACAGGGGGACCTACGAGCAGTACTTC. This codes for CASSPNWDRGTYEQYF.

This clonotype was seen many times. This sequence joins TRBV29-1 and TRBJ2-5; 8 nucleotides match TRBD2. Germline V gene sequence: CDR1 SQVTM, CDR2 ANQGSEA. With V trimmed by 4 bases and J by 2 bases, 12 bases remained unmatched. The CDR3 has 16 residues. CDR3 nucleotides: TGCAGCGTTGGCCCGGTCGCGGGGGGATTTCAAGAGACCCAGTACTTC. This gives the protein CSVGPVAGGFQETQYF.

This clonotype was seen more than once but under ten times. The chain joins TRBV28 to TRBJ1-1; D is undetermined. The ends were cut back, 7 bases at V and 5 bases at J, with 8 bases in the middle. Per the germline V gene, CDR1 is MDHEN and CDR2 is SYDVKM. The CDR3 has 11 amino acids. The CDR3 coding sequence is TGTGCCAGCACCTTGTGGACTGAAGCTTTCTTT. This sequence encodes CASTLWTEAFF.